These 9 T cell receptor beta chains were sequenced from one sample in a study of T cell repertoires in cytomegalovirus infection. Via MiXCR, TCRdb re-called the reads, giving one row per CDR3 protein. The repertoire consists of about 360,000 distinct CDR3 sequences, with around 18% occurring once and the leading ten covering 8.7%. The sample taken for sequencing was PBMCs. These receptors came from a human donor in good health (CMV status not recorded). Some clones in this sample may be carry-over from other donors' samples.

The rearrangement joins TRBV4-2 to TRBJ2-1; D call uncertain. Between the trimmed V and J ends, which lost 0 bases and 1 base, there was a span of 10 bases. The length of the CDR3 is 16 residues. Germline-derived CDR1 and CDR2 are LGHNA and YNFKEQ. The CDR3 nucleotides are TGTGCCAGCAGCCAAGAAAACCACCGATCCTACAATGAGCAGTTCTTC. It yields the protein CASSQENHRSYNEQFF.

This chain joins TRBV27 and TRBJ1-1; D might be TRBD1 (5 bases). The V gene lost 1 base and the J gene lost 3 bases, with 9 bases spanning the gap. CDR1 and CDR2 from the germline V gene are MNHEY and SMNVEV (reference sequence). CDR3 size: 14 residues. CDR3 amino acids: CASSLLGEDTEAFF. CDR3 coding DNA: TGTGCCAGCAGTTTATTAGGGGAGGACACTGAAGCTTTCTTT.

This clonotype was seen repeatedly, ten times or more. The rearrangement links TRBV6-1 to TRBJ1-2; 8 bases fit TRBD1. The germline V gene encodes CDR1 MNHNS and CDR2 SASEGT. CDR3 length: 13 residues. V was pared by 4 bases and J by 4 bases, with 2 bases of the junction left unmatched. As DNA, the CDR3 is TGTGCCAGCAGTGGACAGGGGACCTATGGCTACACCTTC. It translates to CASSGQGTYGYTF.

This clonotype was seen a few times. This chain connects TRBV28 to TRBJ2-3; D is ambiguous. The CDR3 is 14 residues long. The germline V gene has CDR1 MDHEN and CDR2 SYDVKM. With 4 bases removed from V and 4 bases from J, the gap between germline ends came to 12 bases. In DNA, the CDR3 is TGTGCCAGCAGTTCCTCGGGTCTAGCAGATACGCAGTATTTT. Amino acid sequence: CASSSSGLADTQYF.

This chain links TRBV28 with TRBJ1-4; no clear D. The V and J ends lost 5 bases and 5 bases respectively, with 15 bases between them. CDR3 size: 15 residues. Germline CDR1 reads MDHEN; CDR2 reads SYDVKM. CDR3 bases: TGTGCCAGCAGTGGTCGGAGTAGGATAAATGAAAAACTGTTTTTT. It encodes CASSGRSRINEKLFF. The full variable domain, in which reference TRBV28 and TRBJ1-4 provide the parts outside the CDR3, is DVKVTQSSRYLVKRTGEKVFLECVQDMDHENMFWYRQDPGLGLRLIYFSYDVKMKEKGDIPEGYSVSREKKERFSLILESASTNQTSMYLCASSGRSRINEKLFFGSGTQLSVL.

This clonotype was seen at least ten times. V usage is TRBV7-2 and J usage is TRBJ2-7; perhaps TRBD2 as D (6 bases). Germline assignment: CDR1 SGHTA and CDR2 FQGNSA. V was pared by 11 bases and J by 0 bases, with 20 bases between. CDR3 size: 15 residues. DNA of the CDR3: TGTGCCTCTCGGCGGGGCATCCACTTCTCCTACGAGCAGTACTTC. It translates to CASRRGIHFSYEQYF. Supplemented by reference TRBV7-2 and TRBJ2-7, the full variable domain reads GAGVSQSPSNKVTEKGKDVELRCDPISGHTALYWYRQSLGQGLEFLIYFQGNSAPDKSGLPSDRFSAERTGGSVSTLTIQRTQQEDSAVYLCASRRGIHFSYEQYFGPGTRLTVT.

This clonotype was seen at least ten times. J is TRBJ2-5 and V is TRBV7-8; no firm D call. CDR3 length: 13 residues. Germline loops: CDR1 SGHVS, CDR2 FQNEAQ. Trimming pared 0 bases from V and 5 bases from J, leaving 7 bases between. The CDR3 loop reads CASSLARSETQYF. The CDR3 DNA reads as TGTGCCAGCAGCTTAGCTAGGTCGGAGACCCAGTACTTC. The full variable domain, its missing parts supplied by reference TRBV7-8 and TRBJ2-5, is GAGVSQSPRYKVAKRGQDVALRCDPISGHVSLFWYQQALGQGPEFLTYFQNEAQLDKSGLPSDRFFAERPEGSVSTLKIQRTQQEDSAVYLCASSLARSETQYFGPGTRLLVL.

Ten or more counts support this clonotype. The V and J genes are TRBV7-2 and TRBJ2-3, with 7 bases fitting TRBD2. The CDR3 is made up of 14 amino acids. Germline CDR1 is SGHTA and CDR2 is FQGNSA. V lost 5 bases to trimming and J lost 0 bases; unmatched junction nucleotides: 2. CDR3 sequence (DNA): TGTGCCAGCAGCAGGGACTACAGCACAGATACGCAGTATTTT. As protein: CASSRDYSTDTQYF. The whole variable domain, remainder taken from reference TRBV7-2 and TRBJ2-3, is GAGVSQSPSNKVTEKGKDVELRCDPISGHTALYWYRQSLGQGLEFLIYFQGNSAPDKSGLPSDRFSAERTGGSVSTLTIQRTQQEDSAVYLCASSRDYSTDTQYFGPGTRLTVL.

This clonotype was counted many times. The rearrangement links TRBV6-1 to TRBJ2-2; the D gene is possibly TRBD1 (5 bases). The V gene's germline CDR1 is MNHNS and CDR2 SASEGT. The CDR3 is 15 residues long. Trimming took 4 bases from V and 0 from J, leaving 9 bases between them. The CDR3 nucleotides are TGTGCCAGCAGTGCAGGACACGCGAACACCGGGGAGCTGTTTTTT. Amino acid sequence: CASSAGHANTGELFF.